Presented here are 27 T cell receptor beta chains from one specimen sequenced in a study of T cells in Graves' hyperthyroidism and ophthalmopathy. Researchers amplified the TCR beta CDR3 regions from RNA transcripts. Researchers ran a first-round RT-PCR on the TCR CDR3 using the HTBI primer set. One entry per CDR3 protein, called by TCRdb with MiXCR from the multiplex PCR reads. The sample includes hundreds of thousands of distinct CDR3 sequences, under 25% seen only once; the top ten take about 34%. The specimen was blood. The receptors stem from a man aged 25 to 40 with Graves' ophthalmopathy.

A few counts support this clonotype. The V and J genes are TRBV6-5 and TRBJ2-3, with D perhaps given as TRBD1 or TRBD2 (5 bases each). CDR1 is MNHEY, CDR2 SVGAGI, per germline. V was trimmed by 0 bases and J by 3 bases, leaving 16 bases between them. The CDR3 consists of 17 residues. CDR3 DNA: TGTGCCAGCAGTTACTCGAATCAGGGACCCATAACAGATACGCAGTATTTT. Its protein is CASSYSNQGPITDTQYF.

The V and J genes are TRBV7-2 and TRBJ2-7, with a weak D call TRBD2 (5 bases). Germline V gene lookup returns CDR1 SGHTA and CDR2 FQGNSA. The CDR3 is 13 amino acids. Between the trimmed V and J ends, which lost 3 bases and 6 bases, there was a span of 12 bases. The CDR3 coding sequence is TGTGCCAGCAGCTTGGAGGCCCCGGGCGAGCAGTACTTC. Translation: CASSLEAPGEQYF.

This clonotype was seen a few times. The chain links TRBV7-9 to TRBJ2-7; maybe TRBD1 (6 bases). The CDR3 spans 17 residues. Germline V gene data show CDR1 as SEHNR and CDR2 as FQNEAQ (reference sequence). Trimming took 4 bases from V and 3 from J, leaving 22 bases between them. This chain's CDR3 is CASSSNNHRVSDYEQYF. For the CDR3, the DNA is TGTGCCAGCAGCTCGAACAATCACAGGGTGAGTGACTACGAGCAGTACTTC.

This clonotype has ten or more counts. The V call is TRBV20-1, the J call TRBJ1-2, with D perhaps TRBD1 (5 bases). Germline CDR1 and CDR2: DFQATT and SNEGSKA (reference sequence). The CDR3 runs to 13 residues. Trimming pared 6 bases from V and 4 bases from J, leaving 15 bases between. CDR3 DNA: TGCAGTGCACCGGGACGGACCAGCTATGGCTACACCTTC. The encoded protein is CSAPGRTSYGYTF.

This clonotype showed up just a few times. V usage is TRBV20-1 and J usage is TRBJ2-1; TRBD2 matches 7 bases. Germline V gives CDR1 DFQATT, CDR2 SNEGSKA (reference sequence). Trimming at V came to 5 bases and at J to 4 bases, leaving 5 bases not matched to a gene. This CDR3 contains 13 residues. DNA of the CDR3: TGCAGTGCTCCCCCAGCGGGATACAATGAGCAGTTCTTC. It yields the protein CSAPPAGYNEQFF.

The V and J genes are TRBV7-9 and TRBJ2-7; D not resolved. CDR1 and CDR2 (germline): SEHNR, FQNEAQ (reference sequence). CDR3 length: 14 residues. V lost 2 bases and J lost 0, with 8 bases in between. CDR3 loop: CASSLSPTSYEQYF. CDR3 sequence (DNA): TGTGCCAGCAGCTTAAGTCCCACCTCCTACGAGCAGTACTTC.

The chain employs TRBV4-1 and TRBJ1-1; D not certain. There are 13 residues in the CDR3. Germline V gene lookup returns CDR1 MGHRA and CDR2 YSYEKL. Trimming removed 2 bases from V and 11 bases from J, with 15 bases in between. CDR3 in DNA: TGCGCCAGCAGCCAATTTAGGAGCGAGGTCGCTTTCTTT. Its translation: CASSQFRSEVAFF.

This chain connects TRBV7-2 to TRBJ2-7; 10 bases are a match to TRBD2. Germline CDR1 SGHTA, CDR2 FQGNSA. After removal of 4 bases from V and 2 bases from J, the junction contained 5 bases not matched to a gene. There are 15 residues in the CDR3. In nucleotides, the CDR3 is TGTGCCAGCAGCTCCCGGACTAGCGGAGCCTACGAGCAGTACTTC. Protein sequence: CASSSRTSGAYEQYF.

Only a few counts were recorded for this clonotype. The chain links TRBV10-3 to TRBJ2-3, with D unclear. V lost 2 bases and J lost 6, with 9 bases in between. The CDR3 contains 13 residues. From germline, CDR1 is ENHRY and CDR2 SYGVKD. The CDR3 DNA is TGTGCCATCAGTGAGGGGCTCACGGATACGCAGTATTTT. Its protein is CAISEGLTDTQYF.

This clonotype was counted between two and nine times. The chain carries TRBV12-3 or TRBV12-4 and TRBJ1-3; no clear D gene. The CDR3 consists of 13 residues. The V and J ends lost 6 bases and 4 bases respectively, with 10 bases between them. The DNA of the CDR3 is TGTGCCAGCAGGATCGGACCCGGAAACACCATATATTTT. This sequence encodes CASRIGPGNTIYF.

The rearrangement joins TRBV10-3 to TRBJ2-3, with TRBD1 matching 8 bases. Germline V gene data show CDR1 as ENHRY and CDR2 as SYGVKD. This CDR3 is built from 14 residues. Here the CDR3 DNA reads TGTGTCACCCTGACAGGGGAAGGGACAGATACGCAGTATTTT. It encodes CVTLTGEGTDTQYF.

Only a few counts were recorded for this clonotype. The CDR3 protein is CASSYAGSGNTEAFF. For the CDR3, the DNA is TGTGCCAGCAGTTACGCGGGGAGCGGGAACACTGAAGCTTTCTTT. This chain connects TRBV6-2 or TRBV6-3 to TRBJ1-1; D is ambiguous. This CDR3 has 15 residues. V shed 2 bases and J shed 1 base, with 11 bases lying between them. CDR1 is MNHEY and CDR2 is SVGEGT in the germline V gene.

Regarding this clonotype: This CDR3 fails to terminate in the conserved phenylalanine or tryptophan, so it likely reflects a read error. The rearrangement uses TRBV20-1 and TRBJ2-1; D is perhaps TRBD2 (5 bases). V lost 3 bases and J 5 bases, leaving 20 bases between the germline ends. CDR1 is DFQATT and CDR2 is SNEGSKA in the germline V gene (reference sequence). The CDR3 length is 16 residues. The CDR3 sequence: CSASPRKGVRDNEQFS. The CDR3 bases are TGCAGTGCTAGTCCTAGAAAGGGAGTCCGCGACAATGAGCAGTTCTCC.

This clonotype was seen a few times. This chain connects TRBV7-2 to TRBJ2-3; TRBD1 matches 9 bases. CDR1 and CDR2 from the germline V gene are SGHTA and FQGNSA. After removal of 6 bases from V and 3 bases from J, the junction contained 16 bases not matched to a gene. The CDR3 contains 18 residues. The CDR3 reads CASSLQPADRGLTDTQYF. CDR3 sequence (DNA): TGTGCCAGCAGTTTACAACCAGCTGACAGGGGGTTAACAGATACGCAGTATTTT.

This clonotype appeared many times. The chain has TRBV7-2 and TRBJ2-7; possible D gene TRBD2, 6 bases. Germline CDR1 is SGHTA and CDR2 is FQGNSA. CDR3 length: 19 amino acids. Trimming pared 6 bases from V and 0 bases from J, leaving 27 bases between. The CDR3 loop is CASRPRLGTTTRLSYEQYF. DNA of the CDR3: TGTGCCAGCAGACCCCGCTTAGGGACGACGACTAGACTCTCCTACGAGCAGTACTTC.

The chain employs TRBV27 and TRBJ2-1; TRBD1 matches 8 bases. This CDR3 spans 14 amino acids. CDR1 and CDR2 from the germline V gene are MNHEY and SMNVEV (reference sequence). With 7 bases clipped from V and 5 bases from J, the junction kept 7 bases outside the gene matches. CDR3 residues: CASIPTGGNNEQFF. The DNA of the CDR3 is TGTGCCAGCATACCCACAGGGGGTAACAATGAGCAGTTCTTC.

This CDR3 is CATEDSSYEQYF. The CDR3 region has the DNA TGTGCCACCGAGGACAGCTCCTACGAGCAGTACTTC. V is TRBV28 and J is TRBJ2-7; a weak D match, TRBD1 (6 bases). The germline gives CDR1 MDHEN, CDR2 SYDVKM. V lost 10 bases, J lost 0 bases, and 10 bases lay in between. The CDR3 loop spans 12 amino acids.

This clonotype showed up many times. This sequence joins TRBV12-3 or TRBV12-4 and TRBJ1-3; 9 bases match TRBD1. The trim removed 5 bases at V and 3 bases at J, leaving 2 bases unmatched. The CDR3 spans 14 residues. The CDR3 DNA is TGTGCCAGCAGTGCGACAGGGGGTGGAAACACCATATATTTT. Its translation is CASSATGGGNTIYF.

This clonotype was detected a few times. A junction end diverges from the germline sequence, so it may reflect a read error. This chain uses TRBV5-1 with TRBJ1-3; D is ambiguous. Germline CDR1 and CDR2: SGHRS and YFSETQ. CDR3 size: 13 residues. The CDR3 nucleotides are TGTGCCAGCAGCTTCAGCTCTGGAAACACCATATATTTT. This encodes CASSFSSGNTIYF.

The CDR3 is CASSQGRTSGSYEQYF. The DNA of the CDR3 is TGTGCCAGCAGCCAAGGGCGGACTAGCGGTAGTTACGAGCAGTACTTC. The rearrangement joins TRBV4-2 to TRBJ2-7; 10 bases match TRBD2. V dropped 1 base and J dropped 4; count of bases not matched to a gene: 7. CDR1 is LGHNA and CDR2 is YNFKEQ in the germline V gene. The CDR3 covers 16 residues.

V usage is TRBV10-1 and J usage is TRBJ2-1; D perhaps matches TRBD2 (7 bases). The CDR3 totals 14 residues. Germline CDR1 reads WNHNN; CDR2 reads SYGVQD (reference sequence). V was trimmed by 2 bases and J by 5 bases, leaving 10 bases between them. The CDR3 DNA sequence: TGCGCCAGCAGTGAGCCGGGGGGCAACAATGAGCAGTTCTTC. Amino acids: CASSEPGGNNEQFF.

This clonotype was counted between two and nine times. V is TRBV7-2 and J is TRBJ2-1, with 12 bases matching TRBD2. Germline V gene lookup returns CDR1 SGHTA and CDR2 FQGNSA. The CDR3 sequence is 19 residues long. V lost 7 bases and J lost 7; bases outside the gene matches: 20. CDR3 bases: TGTGCCAGCACCGTCAGACTAGCGGGAGCGGGTCGGGCATTGAATGAGCAGTTCTTC. Translated, it gives CASTVRLAGAGRALNEQFF.

V usage is TRBV4-1 and J usage is TRBJ2-7, with a tentative D call TRBD2 (6 bases). Germline V gene lookup returns CDR1 MGHRA and CDR2 YSYEKL. The CDR3 extends over 15 amino acids. The V end lost 0 bases, the J end lost 1 base, and 10 bases lay between the germline ends. The CDR3 region is CASSQEPGGSYEQYF. CDR3 DNA: TGCGCCAGCAGCCAAGAGCCCGGAGGGTCCTACGAGCAGTACTTC.

The genes are TRBV20-1 and TRBJ1-3; weak D call: TRBD1 (5 bases). CDR3 size: 14 residues. Trimming removed 6 bases from V and 4 bases from J, with 16 bases in between. The germline CDR1 and CDR2 sequences are DFQATT and SNEGSKA (reference sequence). The CDR3 sequence: CSAKTDLRGNTIYF. CDR3 coding DNA: TGCAGTGCAAAGACAGATCTAAGGGGAAACACCATATATTTT.

The chain uses TRBV7-9 and TRBJ2-1; TRBD1 matches 9 bases. After removal of 4 bases from V and 2 bases from J, the junction contained 6 bases not matched to a gene. Germline CDR1 is SEHNR and CDR2 is FQNEAQ (reference sequence). This CDR3 has 16 amino acids. The CDR3 spells CASSSLGQGPYNEQFF. As DNA, the CDR3 is TGTGCCAGCAGCTCTCTGGGACAGGGCCCCTACAATGAGCAGTTCTTC.

The sample holds many counts of this clonotype. This may be a read error: a much more frequent sequence differs by one nucleotide. The chain employs TRBV7-9 and TRBJ1-5; no reliable D call. V was shortened by 1 base and J by 0 bases, with 4 bases between the two germline ends. The CDR3 spans 14 residues. Germline V lookup: CDR1 SEHNR, CDR2 FQNEAQ (reference sequence). In DNA form, the CDR3 reads TGTGCCAGCAGCTTAGTGGGTAGCAATCAGCCCCAGCATTTT. Residues: CASSLVGSNQPQHF.

The chain employs TRBV19 and TRBJ2-5; D uncertain. This CDR3 is built from 16 residues. The germline V and J ends were trimmed by 4 bases and 5 bases, with 20 bases remaining between them. Germline loops: CDR1 LNHDA, CDR2 SQIVND (reference sequence). As DNA, the CDR3 is TGTGCCAGTAGTAGAGCTACGGCGACAAGTGTGGAGACCCAGTACTTC. Its translation is CASSRATATSVETQYF.